This TCR beta chain was identified during a study of T cells in Graves' hyperthyroidism and ophthalmopathy. Background on the study: The initial diagnosis was the point when peripheral blood was collected, ahead of any treatment. Study outcomes and limitations: Most thyroid-expanded clonotypes above 0.001 were also found in blood.

Patients with uncontrolled infections, other autoimmune diseases, pregnancy or lactation were excluded. This clonotype has only a few counts. The antigen is undetermined. Germline CDR1 is LNHDA and CDR2 is SQIVND (reference sequence). This CDR3 comprises 15 residues. V lost 3 bases and J lost 0, with 8 bases in between. There were TCR beta CDR3 regions amplified from RNA transcripts. In the first-round RT-PCR of the TCR CDR3, the HTBI primer set was used. TCRdb re-analysed the multiplex PCR reads in MiXCR, keeping a single row per CDR3 protein. The sample lists 500,000 to 750,000 distinct CDR3 sequences, 12% to 15% seen once, with approximately 6.4% in the top ten.

The specimen was blood. The chain has TRBV19 and TRBJ1-4, with unresolved D. The TCR originated in a woman aged 18-35 years with Graves' ophthalmopathy. The CDR3 region is CASSINGATNEKLFF. The CDR3 DNA sequence: TGTGCCAGTAGTATTAACGGTGCAACTAATGAAAAACTGTTTTTT.